This T cell receptor beta chain was retrieved from a study of shared clonotypes between healthy human individuals. Findings and caveats of the study: Generally, naive subsets came out with larger estimated richness than memory subsets. Compared with clonotypes that all four donors shared, non-shared clonotypes had lower generation probabilities.

Of note for this clone: Antigen specificity is unknown. At the DNA level, this CDR3 is encoded by other sequences in the same sample as well.

Looked up from germline, CDR1 is SGDLS and CDR2 is YYNGEE. V was clipped by 0 bases and J by 1 base, with 9 bases between them. The CDR3 has 15 residues. Libraries were prepared by immunoSEQ multiplex PCR; TCRdb keeps only in-frame clonotypes and omits some of them. This sample carries around 1.6 million clones, 95% to 99% of them seen once, and the ten largest clones take about 0.45%. Sequencing used naive CD4+ T cells sorted from blood. Stated subset: CD45RA+ positively selected. This chain links TRBV9 with TRBJ2-3; possibly TRBD1 for D (6 bases). This clonotype was sampled from a young man in good health. CDR3 nucleotide sequence: TGTGCCAGCAGCGTAGAAGGGGGACGCACAGATACGCAGTATTTT. It yields the protein CASSVEGGRTDTQYF.